This is a list of T cell receptor beta chains from one sample in a study of identical twins. TCRdb analysed the 5' RACE reads with MiXCR anew, one entry per CDR3 protein. The profile shows approximately 300,000 distinct CDR3 sequences, roughly 8.6% of them singletons. The data were also submitted as part of a second study, on yellow fever vaccine responses in identical twins.

The sample consisted of CD8+ T cells sorted from blood. The receptors stem from a woman between 18 and 29 years old in good health. CDR3s leave out the opening cysteine and the closing phenylalanine or tryptophan.

j_gene: TRBJ2-7; v_gene: TRBV6-1; CDR3aa: ASTIIGGIYEQY
j_gene: TRBJ2-7; v_gene: TRBV5-6; CDR3aa: ASSLVDPHEQY
j_gene: TRBJ2-7; v_gene: TRBV29-1; CDR3aa: SVASGLSSYEQY
j_gene: TRBJ2-5; v_gene: TRBV11-2; CDR3aa: ASTGRMETQY
j_gene: TRBJ1-5; v_gene: TRBV16; CDR3aa: ASSQGGFDQPQH
j_gene: TRBJ2-1; v_gene: TRBV4-3; CDR3aa: ASSQDLEGGLYNEQF
j_gene: TRBJ1-5; v_gene: TRBV28; CDR3aa: ASIQRTGGVWRQH
j_gene: TRBJ2-7; v_gene: TRBV7-9; CDR3aa: ASSPPGQGHEQY
j_gene: TRBJ2-1; v_gene: TRBV7-2; CDR3aa: ASSLEQIHNEQF
j_gene: TRBJ2-2; v_gene: TRBV9; CDR3aa: ASSGGGSPEPNTGELF
j_gene: TRBJ2-3; v_gene: TRBV7-8; CDR3aa: ASSFTGGLDTQY
j_gene: TRBJ2-3; v_gene: TRBV7-9; CDR3aa: ASRVPGGPGADTQY
j_gene: TRBJ2-5; v_gene: TRBV5-1; CDR3aa: ASSFRTGRQETQY
j_gene: TRBJ2-1; v_gene: TRBV7-9; CDR3aa: ASRNPGGAYNEQF
j_gene: TRBJ2-1; v_gene: TRBV11-2; CDR3aa: ASRYTVAGGSYNEQF
j_gene: TRBJ2-2; v_gene: TRBV12-3/TRBV12-4; CDR3aa: ASVLDEAGNTGELF
j_gene: TRBJ2-2; v_gene: TRBV29-1; CDR3aa: SAEGTGELF
j_gene: TRBJ2-2; v_gene: TRBV27; CDR3aa: ASRAWGADTGELF
j_gene: TRBJ2-2; v_gene: TRBV7-9; CDR3aa: ASSETGTTTGELF
j_gene: TRBJ2-7; v_gene: TRBV20-1; CDR3aa: SAFRDRGPYEQY
j_gene: TRBJ2-1; v_gene: TRBV6-4; CDR3aa: ASSELAGSYDEQF
j_gene: TRBJ2-1; v_gene: TRBV15; CDR3aa: ATSLKTSGKFEQF
j_gene: TRBJ2-2; v_gene: TRBV7-9; CDR3aa: ASRYPGQGAIGELF
j_gene: TRBJ2-1; v_gene: TRBV15; CDR3aa: ATSRVYRDWVYNEQF
j_gene: TRBJ1-2; v_gene: TRBV10-3; CDR3aa: AISESDRADT
j_gene: TRBJ2-7; v_gene: TRBV28; CDR3aa: ASAGQMTYEQY
j_gene: TRBJ2-1; v_gene: TRBV2; CDR3aa: ASSEQVVADYNEQF
j_gene: TRBJ2-5; v_gene: TRBV7-7; CDR3aa: ASSQRVAGNQETQY
j_gene: TRBJ1-2; v_gene: TRBV15; CDR3aa: ATSRESDSNYGYT
j_gene: TRBJ2-5; v_gene: TRBV24-1; CDR3aa: ATEEGTGFPGVTQY
j_gene: TRBJ2-1; v_gene: TRBV5-1; CDR3aa: ASSPIGNEQF
j_gene: TRBJ2-7; v_gene: TRBV11-2; CDR3aa: ASSWGTVSYEQY
j_gene: TRBJ2-3; v_gene: TRBV10-3; CDR3aa: AISPTGDTQY
j_gene: TRBJ2-6; v_gene: TRBV3-1; CDR3aa: ASSQPFSGAGANVLT
j_gene: TRBJ2-1; v_gene: TRBV29-1; CDR3aa: SVVGGLSNEQF
j_gene: TRBJ2-1; v_gene: TRBV2; CDR3aa: ASSEKAQGPYNEQF
j_gene: TRBJ2-5; v_gene: TRBV29-1; CDR3aa: SVVARTPRETQY
j_gene: TRBJ2-5; v_gene: TRBV7-9; CDR3aa: ASSTLAGGFQETQY
j_gene: TRBJ2-3; v_gene: TRBV5-1; CDR3aa: ASSFFGVEDIDTQY
j_gene: TRBJ2-5; v_gene: TRBV12-3/TRBV12-4; CDR3aa: ASSFWPTQETQY